Following are 22 T cell receptor beta chains from one sample sequenced in a study of patients and donors after allogeneic stem cell transplantation. A single record per CDR3 protein comes from TCRdb applying MiXCR to the RT-PCR reads. Altogether about a million distinct CDR3 sequences are present, approximately 18% being singletons, with the ten largest covering roughly 6%. Sequenced input: blood, either unsorted or a sorted T cell fraction (not recorded which). These receptors all come from a human donor who was either an allogeneic HSCT recipient or a stem cell or donor lymphocyte infusion donor (not recorded which). It is not recorded whose cells these are; they may come from a transplant donor.

This clonotype was detected a few times. CDR3: CASKRDREVGELFF. The CDR3 DNA is TGTGCCAGCAAGAGGGACAGGGAGGTCGGGGAGCTGTTTTTT. The rearrangement links TRBV2 to TRBJ2-2; 9 positions agree with TRBD1. V lost 7 bases and J lost 7; bases outside the gene matches: 7. This CDR3 region has 14 residues. Germline CDR1 and CDR2: SNHLY and FYNNEI.

This chain links TRBV29-1 with TRBJ1-2; 9 bases fit TRBD1. This CDR3 has 12 residues. The germline CDR1 and CDR2 sequences are SQVTM and ANQGSEA. With V trimmed by 6 bases and J by 5 bases, 4 bases remained unmatched. The CDR3 protein is CSVGDRVYGYTF. CDR3 nucleotides: TGCAGCGTCGGGGACAGGGTTTATGGCTACACCTTC.

In its sample, this clonotype was seen a few times. The CDR3 coding sequence is TGTGCCACCAGCAGAGACAGGGCGGGAGACACTGAAGCTTTCTTT. Its translation is CATSRDRAGDTEAFF. The V and J genes are TRBV15 and TRBJ1-1, with a possible D match to TRBD1 (5 bases). Germline CDR1 LNHNV, CDR2 YYDKDF (reference sequence). The CDR3 consists of 15 residues. Trimming left V 0 bases short and J 3 bases short, with 11 bases between.

The chain couples TRBV9 to TRBJ2-7; D may be TRBD2 (5 bases). V was trimmed by 0 bases and J by 5 bases, leaving 9 bases between them. Germline V CDR1 and CDR2: SGDLS, YYNGEE. The CDR3 loop spans 13 amino acids. In DNA form, the CDR3 reads TGTGCCAGCAGCGTAGGGCCCGGGAACGAGCAGTACTTC. Amino acids: CASSVGPGNEQYF. Combining the CDR3 with reference TRBV9 and TRBJ2-7 gives the whole variable domain DSGVTQTPKHLITATGQRVTLRCSPRSGDLSVYWYQQSLDQGLQFLIQYYNGEERAKGNILERFSAQQFPDLHSELNLSSLELGDSALYFCASSVGPGNEQYFGPGTRLTVT.

The rearrangement joins TRBV20-1 to TRBJ2-5; 8 nucleotides match TRBD1. The CDR3 has 15 residues. Per germline, CDR1 DFQATT and CDR2 SNEGSKA (reference sequence). V was pared by 7 bases and J by 5 bases, with 15 bases of the junction left unmatched. The CDR3: CSGPVAGGGFETQYF. The CDR3, as DNA: TGCAGTGGCCCAGTCGCAGGGGGCGGATTTGAGACCCAGTACTTC.

The chain carries TRBV24-1 and TRBJ2-5; possible D gene TRBD2, 6 bases. Between the trimmed V and J ends, which lost 6 bases and 7 bases, there was a span of 8 bases. Per the germline V gene, CDR1 is KGHDR and CDR2 is SFDVKD. This CDR3 is built from 11 residues. The CDR3 sequence: CATSLGGTQYF. CDR3 bases: TGTGCCACCAGTCTGGGAGGGACCCAGTACTTC.

This clonotype was seen only a few times. V is TRBV3-1 and J is TRBJ1-5; D ambiguous. The CDR3 sequence is 13 residues long. CDR1 is LGHDT, CDR2 YNNKEL, per germline (reference sequence). The germline V and J ends were trimmed by 0 bases and 9 bases, with 9 bases remaining between them. This CDR3 is CASSQDLDGPQHF. CDR3 coding DNA: TGTGCCAGCAGCCAAGATCTGGATGGGCCCCAGCATTTT.

The chain has TRBV7-8 and TRBJ2-7, with D possibly matching TRBD2 (5 bases). Germline CDR1 SGHVS, CDR2 FQNEAQ. Trimming removed 3 bases at V and 2 bases at J, with 11 bases between. CDR3 size: 14 residues. The CDR3 is CASSFRLATYEQYF. CDR3 coding DNA: TGTGCCAGCAGCTTCCGGCTAGCAACCTACGAGCAGTACTTC.

The V call is TRBV12-3 or TRBV12-4, the J call TRBJ2-4, with TRBD2 matching 15 bases. This CDR3 comprises 16 residues. Trimming cost V 11 bases and J 0 bases; bases outside gene matches: 5. CDR3 protein: CAVGLAGGLAKNIQYF. The CDR3 region has the DNA TGTGCCGTGGGACTAGCGGGAGGTCTAGCCAAAAACATTCAGTACTTC.

The chain is built from TRBV3-1 and TRBJ2-1, with 11 bases matching TRBD2. CDR1 is LGHDT, CDR2 YNNKEL, per germline (reference sequence). Germline trimming cut 10 bases from V and 4 bases from J; bases unmatched to any gene: 3. The CDR3 consists of 13 residues. CDR3 in DNA: TGTGCCACCGTAGCGGGGGGGTACAATGAGCAGTTCTTC. Amino acids: CATVAGGYNEQFF.

This clonotype was counted between two and nine times. This chain links TRBV25-1 with TRBJ2-7; 8 bases map to TRBD2. The CDR3 sequence is 15 residues long. J gave up 5 bases and V 4 bases, and 10 bases lay outside the gene matches. The germline V gene encodes CDR1 MGHDK and CDR2 SYGVNS. CDR3 DNA: TGTGCCAGCAGTGTTACTAGCGGTCCCAGGGACGAGCAGTACTTC. Encoded protein: CASSVTSGPRDEQYF.

The V and J genes are TRBV6-1 and TRBJ1-2; D is possibly TRBD1 (5 bases). Germline V gene sequence: CDR1 MNHNS, CDR2 SASEGT. Trimming shortened V by 0 bases and J by 4 bases, and 9 bases separated the two germline ends. The CDR3 length is 14 residues. The DNA of the CDR3 is TGTGCCAGCAGTGAAGCGGGGCGGTTCTATGGCTACACCTTC. Its protein is CASSEAGRFYGYTF.

This clonotype came up a few times. V usage is TRBV10-3 and J usage is TRBJ2-5; 9 bases map to TRBD2. The length of the CDR3 is 16 residues. V trimming: 4 bases; J trimming: 1 base; junction bases outside the gene matches: 7. CDR1 and CDR2 (germline): ENHRY, SYGVKD. For the CDR3, the DNA is TGTGCCATCAGTGTGGGGTTAGCGGGGGCCCAAGAGACCCAGTACTTC. This translates into CAISVGLAGAQETQYF.

This clonotype was found a few times. The chain combines TRBV6-1 with TRBJ2-1, with D perhaps matching TRBD2 (6 bases). The CDR3 extends over 14 amino acids. Looked up from germline, CDR1 is MNHNS and CDR2 is SASEGT. V lost 6 bases, J lost 6 bases, and 15 bases lay in between. The CDR3: CASSSGRGSNEQFF. Written as DNA, the CDR3 is TGTGCCAGCAGCTCGGGACGGGGGAGCAATGAGCAGTTCTTC.

The chain combines TRBV4-3 with TRBJ2-7, with TRBD1 matching over 7 bases. This CDR3 has 17 amino acids. Germline V CDR1 and CDR2: LGHNA, YSLEER. V gave up 0 bases and J gave up 3 bases; unmatched junction bases: 11. CDR3: CASSQDQEQGSFYEQYF. For the CDR3, the DNA is TGCGCCAGCAGCCAAGATCAGGAACAGGGGTCCTTCTACGAGCAGTACTTC.

The rearrangement uses TRBV7-8 and TRBJ1-6, with 8 bases matching TRBD1. The CDR3 has 18 amino acids. Germline values: CDR1 SGHVS, CDR2 FQNEAQ. V trimming: 4 bases; J trimming: 0 bases; junction bases outside the gene matches: 8. The CDR3: CASSSKTGVGSYNSPLHF. As DNA, the CDR3 is TGTGCCAGCAGCTCTAAGACAGGGGTGGGCTCCTATAATTCACCCCTCCACTTT. Using reference TRBV7-8 and TRBJ1-6 for the parts outside the CDR3, the full variable domain is GAGVSQSPRYKVAKRGQDVALRCDPISGHVSLFWYQQALGQGPEFLTYFQNEAQLDKSGLPSDRFFAERPEGSVSTLKIQRTQQEDSAVYLCASSSKTGVGSYNSPLHFGNGTRLTVT.

V gene TRBV5-1 combines with J gene TRBJ1-3, with no clear D. This CDR3 has 18 amino acids. Germline lookup yields CDR1 SGHRS and CDR2 YFSETQ. With 0 bases removed from V and 0 bases from J, the gap between germline ends came to 16 bases. The CDR3 DNA reads TGCGCCAGCAGCTTGGTCGGTCGGGGAGGCAACTCTGGAAACACCATATATTTT. It translates to CASSLVGRGGNSGNTIYF.

This clonotype showed up just a few times. The rearrangement links TRBV7-9 to TRBJ2-1; D is possibly TRBD1 (6 bases). The length of the CDR3 is 15 residues. Germline V lookup: CDR1 SEHNR, CDR2 FQNEAQ (reference sequence). V gave up 4 bases and J gave up 2 bases, with 12 bases separating them. CDR3 in DNA: TGTGCCAGCAGCTCCCGGGACAATCCCTACAATGAGCAGTTCTTC. Translation gives CASSSRDNPYNEQFF.

On this clonotype itself: At one end, the junction sequence differs from germline, possibly due to a read error. The genes are TRBV10-3 and TRBJ2-7; 12 nucleotides align to TRBD2. In germline, CDR1 is ENHRY, CDR2 SYGVKD. CDR3 length equals 15 residues. The CDR3 nucleotides are TGTGCCATCAGTGTGACTAGCGGGGGTGTCAACGAGCGGTACTTC. Its protein product is CAISVTSGGVNERYF.

This clonotype was counted between two and nine times. As DNA, the CDR3 is TGTGCCAGCAGTGAGGGACACGGCCCGTTCTTC. Encoded protein: CASSEGHGPFF. The chain employs TRBV25-1 and TRBJ2-1; tentative D call: TRBD1 (6 bases). Looked up from germline, CDR1 is MGHDK and CDR2 is SYGVNS. Trimming removed 3 bases from V and 15 bases from J, with 12 bases in between. CDR3 length: 11 amino acids.

The chain joins TRBV7-9 to TRBJ2-1; 7 positions agree with TRBD2. Germline V gene data show CDR1 as SEHNR and CDR2 as FQNEAQ (reference sequence). The length of the CDR3 is 15 residues. V dropped 5 bases and J dropped 5; count of bases not matched to a gene: 9. The CDR3 loop reads CASSPLTSNHNEQFF. DNA of the CDR3: TGTGCCAGCAGCCCCCTGACTAGCAATCACAATGAGCAGTTCTTC.

The sample holds a few counts of this clonotype. The rearrangement links TRBV5-6 to TRBJ1-2, with D tentatively TRBD1 (6 bases). Germline V gene data show CDR1 as SGHDT and CDR2 as YYEEEE. CDR3 length: 14 amino acids. The V end was cut by 2 bases, the J end by 6 bases, with 14 bases between. The CDR3 protein is CASSFAGGGDGYTF. The CDR3 coding sequence is TGTGCCAGCAGCTTCGCTGGAGGGGGTGATGGCTACACCTTC.